This TCR beta chain was identified in a study of identical twins' blood T cells. Study-level points and caveats: Twins shared about as many clonotypes as their cloneset sizes predicted. Twins reportedly had markedly more similar V usage than unrelated donors, even among out-of-frame TCRbeta clonotypes.

Three pairs of healthy female monozygous twins were the donors. TCRdb reprocessed the 5' RACE reads with MiXCR, giving one entry per CDR3 protein. This repertoire shows 300,000 to 400,000 distinct CDR3 sequences, 28% found once; its top ten account for around 5.6%. Worth noting for this clonotype: The antigen is undetermined.

Trimming removed 4 bases from V and 3 bases from J, with 24 bases in between. Per germline, CDR1 LNHDA and CDR2 SQIVND (reference sequence). This CDR3 has 18 residues. Sequencing input: PBMCs. This receptor was taken from a woman aged 18-49 years in good health. The rearrangement joins TRBV19 to TRBJ1-2, with D uncertain. This chain's CDR3 is CASSNGRVATQRDYGYTF. For the CDR3, the DNA is TGTGCCAGTAGTAACGGAAGGGTGGCTACTCAACGGGACTATGGCTACACCTTC.